This TCR beta chain was retrieved from a study of cytomegalovirus exposure and HLA in healthy donors. Trimming cost V 6 bases and J 4 bases; bases outside gene matches: 11. Germline CDR1 is KGHSH and CDR2 is LQKENI. The CDR3 loop spans 17 amino acids. Using immunoSEQ multiplex PCR, the repertoire was profiled, and TCRdb retains in-frame clones only, with some absent. The data show 95,000 to 150,000 clones, about 96% seen once. The chain is built from TRBV18 and TRBJ2-1, with 11 bases lining up with TRBD2. Sequenced input: PBMCs. The sequence was obtained from a man between 18 and 29 years old in good health and CMV-seronegative. CDR3: CASSPGTSGVGYNEQFF. CDR3 in DNA: TGTGCCAGCTCGCCCGGGACTAGCGGAGTGGGGTACAATGAGCAGTTCTTC.